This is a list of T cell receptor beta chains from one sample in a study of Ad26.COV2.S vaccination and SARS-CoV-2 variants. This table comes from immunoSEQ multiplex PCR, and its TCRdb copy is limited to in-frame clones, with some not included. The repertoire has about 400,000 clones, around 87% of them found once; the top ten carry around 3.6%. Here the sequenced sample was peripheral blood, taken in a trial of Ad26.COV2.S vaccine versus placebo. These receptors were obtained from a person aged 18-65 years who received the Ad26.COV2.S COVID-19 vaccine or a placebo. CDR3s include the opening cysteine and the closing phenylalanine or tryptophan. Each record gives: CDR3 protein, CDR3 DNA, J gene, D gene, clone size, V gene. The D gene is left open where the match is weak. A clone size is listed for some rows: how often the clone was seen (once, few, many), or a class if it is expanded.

CDR3aa: CASSIWGHGYTF
CDR3nt: TGTGCCAGTAGTATCTGGGGCCATGGCTACACCTTC
j_gene: TRBJ1-2
d_gene: .
abundance: many
v_gene: TRBV19

CDR3aa: CASSLQGTEQYF
CDR3nt: TGTGCCAGCAGTCTACAGGGGACCGAGCAGTACTTC
j_gene: TRBJ2-7
d_gene: TRBD1
abundance: .
v_gene: TRBV6-2/TRBV6-3

CDR3aa: CASTQGGRESYEQYF
CDR3nt: TGTGCCAGCACCCAAGGCGGCAGGGAAAGTTACGAGCAGTACTTC
j_gene: TRBJ2-7
d_gene: .
abundance: .
v_gene: TRBV7-2

CDR3aa: CASSQDTSGVYEQFF
CDR3nt: TGTGCCAGCAGCCAAGATACTAGCGGGGTCTATGAGCAGTTCTTC
j_gene: TRBJ2-1
d_gene: TRBD2
abundance: .
v_gene: TRBV3-1/TRBV3-2

CDR3aa: CASSIEGRESDTQYF
CDR3nt: TGTGCCAGTAGTATAGAAGGAAGGGAGTCAGATACGCAGTATTTT
j_gene: TRBJ2-3
d_gene: .
abundance: .
v_gene: TRBV19

CDR3aa: CASSQLRGKYEQYF
CDR3nt: TGTGCCAGCAGCCAACTTAGGGGGAAGTACGAGCAGTACTTC
j_gene: TRBJ2-7
d_gene: .
abundance: .
v_gene: TRBV3-1/TRBV3-2

CDR3aa: CASSLSGGKDTQYF
CDR3nt: TGTGCCAGCAGCTTGAGCGGGGGAAAAGATACGCAGTATTTT
j_gene: TRBJ2-3
d_gene: TRBD2
abundance: .
v_gene: TRBV11-1

CDR3aa: CASSPIGLADEQYF
CDR3nt: TGTGCCAGCAGCCCGATCGGACTAGCGGACGAGCAGTACTTC
j_gene: TRBJ2-7
d_gene: TRBD2
abundance: .
v_gene: TRBV7-2

CDR3aa: CASSFGVEGREQYF
CDR3nt: TGCGCCAGCAGCTTTGGGGTCGAGGGGCGCGAGCAGTACTTC
j_gene: TRBJ2-7
d_gene: .
abundance: .
v_gene: TRBV5-1

CDR3aa: CASSPLGALDRTDTQYF
CDR3nt: TGTGCCAGCAGCCCCTTGGGTGCCCTCGACCGCACAGATACGCAGTATTTT
j_gene: TRBJ2-3
d_gene: .
abundance: .
v_gene: TRBV7-6

CDR3aa: CASSLSAGLSYEQYF
CDR3nt: TGTGCCAGCAGCCTATCGGCAGGGCTCTCCTACGAGCAGTACTTC
j_gene: TRBJ2-7
d_gene: .
abundance: .
v_gene: TRBV6-5

CDR3aa: CASDLSEMTGTYEQYF
CDR3nt: TGTGCCAGCGATTTATCGGAGATGACAGGGACCTACGAGCAGTACTTC
j_gene: TRBJ2-7
d_gene: TRBD1
abundance: .
v_gene: TRBV28

CDR3aa: CASSSLGGKAYEQYF
CDR3nt: TGTGCCAGCAGTTCCCTTGGGGGAAAGGCCTACGAGCAGTACTTC
j_gene: TRBJ2-7
d_gene: .
abundance: .
v_gene: TRBV27

CDR3aa: CASSLEGGAGNQPQHF
CDR3nt: TGCGCCAGCAGCTTGGAGGGGGGGGCTGGCAATCAGCCCCAGCATTTT
j_gene: TRBJ1-5
d_gene: .
abundance: .
v_gene: TRBV5-1

CDR3aa: CASSQDLASGGVDTQYF
CDR3nt: TGCGCCAGCAGCCAAGATCTGGCTAGCGGGGGGGTCGATACGCAGTATTTT
j_gene: TRBJ2-3
d_gene: TRBD2
abundance: .
v_gene: TRBV4-1

CDR3aa: CASSLGVKGEQYF
CDR3nt: TGCGCCAGCAGCTTGGGGGTGAAGGGCGAGCAGTACTTC
j_gene: TRBJ2-7
d_gene: .
abundance: .
v_gene: TRBV5-1

CDR3aa: CASSPGLEETQYF
CDR3nt: TGTGCCAGCAGCCCGGGACTAGAAGAGACCCAGTACTTC
j_gene: TRBJ2-5
d_gene: TRBD2
abundance: .
v_gene: TRBV12-3/TRBV12-4

CDR3aa: CASSRGQGAWNTEAFF
CDR3nt: TGTGCCAGCAGCCGCGGACAGGGGGCATGGAACACTGAAGCTTTCTTT
j_gene: TRBJ1-1
d_gene: TRBD1
abundance: few
v_gene: TRBV11-2

CDR3aa: CASSQYLYGGTSTDTQYF
CDR3nt: TGTGCCAGCAGCCAATATTTATATGGTGGTACCAGCACAGATACGCAGTATTTT
j_gene: TRBJ2-3
d_gene: .
abundance: once
v_gene: TRBV14

CDR3aa: CASSAHAASSYNSPLHF
CDR3nt: TGTGCCAGCAGCGCCCATGCGGCGAGCTCCTATAATTCACCCCTCCACTTT
j_gene: TRBJ1-6
d_gene: .
abundance: .
v_gene: TRBV9

CDR3aa: CAISPQEQPNEQFF
CDR3nt: TGTGCCATCAGCCCGCAGGAACAACCCAATGAGCAGTTCTTC
j_gene: TRBJ2-1
d_gene: .
abundance: once
v_gene: TRBV10-3

CDR3aa: CASSSSGVEGDTQYF
CDR3nt: TGTGCCAGCAGCTCTAGCGGGGTTGAGGGAGATACGCAGTATTTT
j_gene: TRBJ2-3
d_gene: TRBD2
abundance: .
v_gene: TRBV5-4

CDR3aa: CASTHPGGMGEQYF
CDR3nt: TGTGCCAGCACCCATCCGGGGGGGATGGGGGAGCAGTACTTC
j_gene: TRBJ2-7
d_gene: TRBD2
abundance: .
v_gene: TRBV13

CDR3aa: CASSEDRALGEPQHF
CDR3nt: TGTGCCAGCAGTGAAGACAGGGCCCTGGGGGAGCCCCAGCATTTT
j_gene: TRBJ1-5
d_gene: .
abundance: .
v_gene: TRBV2

CDR3aa: CASSLSGTGDTGELFF
CDR3nt: TGTGCCAGCAGCTTATCCGGGACAGGGGACACCGGGGAGCTGTTTTTT
j_gene: TRBJ2-2
d_gene: TRBD1
abundance: .
v_gene: TRBV11-3

CDR3aa: CASSLQDIQYF
CDR3nt: TGTGCCAGCAGCCTACAGGACATTCAGTACTTC
j_gene: TRBJ2-4
d_gene: .
abundance: once
v_gene: TRBV3-1/TRBV3-2

CDR3aa: CASSRDKDSPLHF
CDR3nt: TGTGCCAGCTCAAGGGACAAAGATTCACCCCTCCACTTT
j_gene: TRBJ1-6
d_gene: .
abundance: .
v_gene: TRBV18

CDR3aa: CAISEASYEQYF
CDR3nt: TGTGCCATCAGTGAGGCCTCCTACGAGCAGTACTTC
j_gene: TRBJ2-7
d_gene: .
abundance: .
v_gene: TRBV10-3

CDR3aa: CASSPNRGTEAFF
CDR3nt: TGTGCCAGCAGCCCCAACAGGGGCACTGAAGCTTTCTTT
j_gene: TRBJ1-1
d_gene: TRBD1
abundance: .
v_gene: TRBV3-1/TRBV3-2

CDR3aa: CSVGRANQPQHF
CDR3nt: TGCAGCGTTGGGAGGGCCAATCAGCCCCAGCATTTT
j_gene: TRBJ1-5
d_gene: .
abundance: .
v_gene: TRBV29-1

CDR3aa: CASSFAPSGGGEYF
CDR3nt: TGTGCCAGCAGCTTCGCCCCTAGCGGGGGCGGGGAGTATTTT
j_gene: TRBJ2-3
d_gene: TRBD2
abundance: once
v_gene: TRBV5-4

CDR3aa: CASSMGTGGGGYTF
CDR3nt: TGTGCCAGCAGCATGGGGACAGGGGGAGGTGGCTACACCTTC
j_gene: TRBJ1-2
d_gene: TRBD1
abundance: once
v_gene: TRBV7-2

CDR3aa: CASSIGDTNQPQHF
CDR3nt: TGTGCCAGTAGTATAGGGGACACGAATCAGCCCCAGCATTTT
j_gene: TRBJ1-5
d_gene: .
abundance: .
v_gene: TRBV19

CDR3aa: CASSPSGQGETWYF
CDR3nt: TGTGCCAGCAGCCCTTCCGGACAGGGGGAGACGTGGTACTTC
j_gene: TRBJ2-7
d_gene: TRBD1
abundance: .
v_gene: TRBV9

CDR3aa: CASSDSTGGNEQYF
CDR3nt: TGTGCCAGCAGTGATAGTACAGGGGGAAACGAGCAGTACTTC
j_gene: TRBJ2-7
d_gene: TRBD1
abundance: .
v_gene: TRBV25-1

CDR3aa: CASSRTGTDNQPQHF
CDR3nt: TGCGCCAGCAGCAGGACAGGTACCGACAATCAGCCCCAGCATTTT
j_gene: TRBJ1-5
d_gene: TRBD1
abundance: .
v_gene: TRBV5-1

CDR3aa: CASSYAGQGYEQYF
CDR3nt: TGTGCCAGCAGCTATGCGGGACAGGGTTACGAGCAGTACTTC
j_gene: TRBJ2-7
d_gene: TRBD1
abundance: .
v_gene: TRBV2

CDR3aa: CASSPNPRGKTEAFF
CDR3nt: TGTGCCAGCTCACCAAATCCCAGGGGAAAGACTGAAGCTTTCTTT
j_gene: TRBJ1-1
d_gene: .
abundance: .
v_gene: TRBV18

CDR3aa: CASSYLLQGFPGANVLTF
CDR3nt: TGTGCCAGCAGTTACTTACTACAGGGGTTTCCTGGGGCCAACGTCCTGACTTTC
j_gene: TRBJ2-6
d_gene: TRBD1
abundance: .
v_gene: TRBV6-2/TRBV6-3

CDR3aa: CAITGGQGANTGELFF
CDR3nt: TGTGCCATCACCGGGGGACAGGGCGCGAACACCGGGGAGCTGTTTTTT
j_gene: TRBJ2-2
d_gene: TRBD1
abundance: .
v_gene: TRBV10-3

CDR3aa: CASSRQQGLPEAFF
CDR3nt: TGTGCCAGCAGCCGCCAACAGGGACTCCCTGAAGCTTTCTTT
j_gene: TRBJ1-1
d_gene: .
abundance: once
v_gene: TRBV5-4

CDR3aa: CASSKLAGLAEAEQFF
CDR3nt: TGTGCCAGCAGTAAACTCGCGGGACTAGCTGAGGCTGAGCAGTTCTTC
j_gene: TRBJ2-1
d_gene: TRBD2
abundance: .
v_gene: TRBV28

CDR3aa: CASSLGGHQPQHF
CDR3nt: TGTGCCAGCAGCTTAGGGGGGCACCAGCCCCAGCATTTT
j_gene: TRBJ1-5
d_gene: .
abundance: .
v_gene: TRBV7-8

CDR3aa: CASSLWMKSEGTDTQYF
CDR3nt: TGTGCCAGCAGCTTATGGATGAAATCGGAGGGCACAGATACGCAGTATTTT
j_gene: TRBJ2-3
d_gene: .
abundance: .
v_gene: TRBV7-3

CDR3aa: CAWTKGTDTQYF
CDR3nt: TGTGCCTGGACAAAGGGCACAGATACGCAGTATTTT
j_gene: TRBJ2-3
d_gene: .
abundance: .
v_gene: TRBV30

CDR3aa: CASRTTASGGNQPQHF
CDR3nt: TGTGCCAGTAGAACGACAGCCTCGGGGGGCAATCAGCCCCAGCATTTT
j_gene: TRBJ1-5
d_gene: .
abundance: once
v_gene: TRBV19